One sample yielded the 27 T cell receptor beta chains listed below, sequenced in a study of identical twins. TCRdb re-called the 5' RACE reads with MiXCR, one entry per CDR3 protein. Counted here are 420,000 or so distinct CDR3 sequences, around a sixth occurring once; the ten biggest clones make up approximately 12%. Sequencing was done on a sample of naive T cells sorted from blood. The source is a man between 45 and 60 years old in good health.

The chain uses TRBV7-2 and TRBJ2-7; weak D call: TRBD2 (6 bases). The CDR3 has 14 amino acids. CDR1 and CDR2 from the germline V gene are SGHTA and FQGNSA. V gave up 4 bases and J gave up 1 base, with 11 bases separating them. The DNA of the CDR3 is TGTGCCAGCAGCTCGCCGCGGGGATCCTACGAGCAGTACTTC. It yields the protein CASSSPRGSYEQYF.

The rearrangement joins TRBV7-9 to TRBJ2-3; 9 nucleotides align to TRBD1. Germline V gene data show CDR1 as SEHNR and CDR2 as FQNEAQ (reference sequence). CDR3 length equals 15 residues. Losses at the gene ends were 3 bases for V and 2 bases for J; bases not matched to a gene: 3. The CDR3 DNA is TGTGCCAGCAGCTTGGGGACAGGGTCCACAGATACGCAGTATTTT. This encodes CASSLGTGSTDTQYF.

This chain links TRBV10-2 with TRBJ2-5, with 8 positions matching TRBD2. Per germline, CDR1 WSHSY and CDR2 SAAADI. This CDR3 is 14 amino acids long. The V segment lost 2 bases and the J segment 5 bases; nucleotides outside the gene matches: 4. The CDR3 spells CASSESGSGETQYF. The CDR3 region has the DNA TGCGCCAGCAGTGAGAGCGGGAGCGGTGAGACCCAGTACTTC.

This clonotype has at least ten counts. This chain joins TRBV29-1 and TRBJ1-1; D gene unclear. Germline V gene data show CDR1 as SQVTM and CDR2 as ANQGSEA. Trimming removed 6 bases from V and 5 bases from J, with 16 bases in between. There are 13 residues in the CDR3. The DNA for the CDR3 is TGCAGCGTCGCCTTGCGGGCCGGGACTGAAGCTTTCTTT. Protein: CSVALRAGTEAFF.

This clonotype has only a few counts. The chain recombines TRBV30 with TRBJ1-2; no clear D. Trimming removed 2 bases at V and 4 bases at J, with 8 bases between. The CDR3 has 12 residues. Germline V CDR1 and CDR2: GTSNPN, SVGIG (reference sequence). DNA of the CDR3: TGTGCCTGGAGTAGGCCAGGCTATGGCTACACCTTC. It encodes CAWSRPGYGYTF. The complete variable domain, with remaining parts taken from reference TRBV30 and TRBJ1-2, reads SQTIHQWPATLVQPVGSPLSLECTVEGTSNPNLYWYRQAAGRGLQLLFYSVGIGQISSEVPQNLSASRPQDRQFILSSKKLLLSDSGFYLCAWSRPGYGYTFGSGTRLTVV.

This clonotype has at least ten counts. The genes are TRBV29-1 and TRBJ1-4, with D perhaps matching TRBD1 (6 bases). This CDR3 has 13 amino acids. Germline CDR1 SQVTM, CDR2 ANQGSEA. The ends were cut back, 4 bases at V and 3 bases at J, with 9 bases in the middle. The CDR3 region has the DNA TGCAGCGTTGCAGGGGTGGCTAATGAAAAACTGTTTTTT. Its protein product is CSVAGVANEKLFF.

This clonotype was detected ten times or more. This rearrangement joins TRBV5-1 to TRBJ2-2, with 8 bases fitting TRBD1. V was clipped by 4 bases and J by 2 bases; unmatched bases: 7. The CDR3 is 16 amino acids. Germline V gene sequence: CDR1 SGHRS, CDR2 YFSETQ. CDR3 coding DNA: TGCGCCAGCAGCGCGGGACAGGCCCCAAACACCGGGGAGCTGTTTTTT. This translates into CASSAGQAPNTGELFF.

The chain joins TRBV11-2 to TRBJ2-5; 7 bases align to TRBD1. V was clipped by 1 base and J by 5 bases; unmatched bases: 10. Germline values: CDR1 SGHAT, CDR2 FQNNGV. CDR3 size: 16 residues. CDR3 in DNA: TGTGCCAGCAGCTTAGTCAGGGACAGACCTTTGGAGACCCAGTACTTC. The encoded protein is CASSLVRDRPLETQYF.

This clonotype has at least ten counts. V gene TRBV29-1 combines with J gene TRBJ2-1; 9 bases are shared with TRBD1. The junction had 4 bases not matched to a gene; V was cut back by 7 bases and J by 3 bases. The germline CDR1 and CDR2 sequences are SQVTM and ANQGSEA. The CDR3 length is 13 residues. CDR3: CSDTGGDYNEQFF. CDR3 DNA sequence: TGCAGCGATACAGGGGGCGACTACAATGAGCAGTTCTTC.

This clonotype was seen only a few times. The V gene is TRBV6-2 or TRBV6-3, the J gene TRBJ1-5; 8 nucleotides match TRBD1. There are 16 residues in the CDR3. CDR1 and CDR2 (germline): MNHEY, SVGEGT. Losses at the gene ends were 2 bases for V and 7 bases for J; bases not matched to a gene: 10. CDR3 protein: CASSYLGQGRTQPQHF. The CDR3 DNA is TGTGCCAGCAGTTACCTCGGACAGGGAAGGACGCAGCCCCAGCATTTT.

This clonotype turned up a few times. The chain carries TRBV5-5 and TRBJ1-5; unclear D gene. The CDR3 is made up of 17 amino acids. Trimming stripped 4 bases from V and 1 base from J, with 18 bases between. CDR1 is SGHKS and CDR2 is YYEKEE in the germline V gene (reference sequence). This CDR3 is CASSPRISGNSNQPQHF. In DNA, the CDR3 is TGTGCCAGCAGCCCTCGTATATCGGGTAACAGCAATCAGCCCCAGCATTTT.

This clonotype has only a few counts. The chain's CDR3 is CASSPDRRNYGYTF. CDR3 coding DNA: TGCGCCAGCAGCCCCGACAGGAGAAACTATGGCTACACCTTC. The V and J genes are TRBV4-3 and TRBJ1-2; tentatively, D is TRBD1 (6 bases). The V end was cut by 4 bases, the J end by 2 bases, with 11 bases between. Germline CDR1 LGHNA, CDR2 YSLEER. The CDR3 consists of 14 residues.

This clonotype occurred many times. The chain recombines TRBV20-1 with TRBJ2-3; D tentatively reads TRBD1 or TRBD2 (6 bases each). The V gene's germline CDR1 is DFQATT and CDR2 SNEGSKA (reference sequence). There are 15 residues in the CDR3. Deletions cut 3 bases from V and 5 bases from J, with 18 bases between. For the CDR3, the DNA is TGCAGTGCTAGGGGACCGCTGGGGGGCGTAGATACGCAGTATTTT. It translates to CSARGPLGGVDTQYF.

This clonotype occurred a few times. The chain employs TRBV6-1 and TRBJ1-6; D gene uncertain. Germline-derived CDR1 and CDR2 are MNHNS and SASEGT. Trimming took 1 base from V and 0 from J, leaving 4 bases between them. This CDR3 spans 15 amino acids. The CDR3 region is CASSEGISYNSPLHF. The CDR3 coding sequence is TGTGCCAGCAGTGAAGGGATCTCCTATAATTCACCCCTCCACTTT.

This clonotype was detected only a few times. The V gene is TRBV27, the J gene TRBJ1-5, with D unresolved. The CDR3 covers 14 residues. V was trimmed by 6 bases and J by 3 bases, leaving 12 bases between them. Germline loops: CDR1 MNHEY, CDR2 SMNVEV (reference sequence). Written as DNA, the CDR3 is TGTGCCAGCAGCACTCTGGGGTACAATCAGCCCCAGCATTTT. This codes for CASSTLGYNQPQHF.

The chain couples TRBV6-5 to TRBJ2-5; TRBD1 matches 7 bases. Trimming cost V 0 bases and J 4 bases; bases outside gene matches: 5. The germline gives CDR1 MNHEY, CDR2 SVGAGI. The CDR3 extends over 15 amino acids. DNA for the CDR3: TGTGCCAGCAGTTACTCGAGGGGGCCCCGAGAGACCCAGTACTTC. Amino acid sequence: CASSYSRGPRETQYF.

This clonotype was seen only a few times. V and J are TRBV4-1 and TRBJ2-3, with TRBD1 matching over 9 bases. CDR3 length: 15 residues. Germline assignment: CDR1 MGHRA and CDR2 YSYEKL. V was pared by 5 bases and J by 4 bases, with 7 bases of the junction left unmatched. CDR3 residues: CASSVPGQGADTQYF. In DNA form, the CDR3 reads TGCGCCAGCAGCGTGCCGGGACAGGGCGCAGATACGCAGTATTTT.

The genes are TRBV3-1 and TRBJ2-5; tentatively, D is TRBD1 (5 bases). Germline values: CDR1 LGHDT, CDR2 YNNKEL (reference sequence). This CDR3 has 14 amino acids. Trimming stripped 4 bases from V and 3 bases from J, with 12 bases between. CDR3 sequence: CASSPDWGEETQYF. Here the CDR3 DNA reads TGTGCCAGCAGCCCCGACTGGGGCGAAGAGACCCAGTACTTC.

The genes are TRBV20-1 and TRBJ1-1, with D tentatively TRBD1 (5 bases). Per the germline V gene, CDR1 is DFQATT and CDR2 is SNEGSKA (reference sequence). The CDR3 covers 12 residues. V dropped 3 bases and J dropped 3 bases, with 8 bases sitting between them. The CDR3 bases are TGCAGTGCTAGTCAGGGCTACACTGAAGCTTTCTTT. Encoded protein: CSASQGYTEAFF.

Points on this clonotype: A junction end diverges from the germline sequence, so it may reflect a read error. The chain combines TRBV19 with TRBJ2-1; D is possibly TRBD2 (7 bases). Germline loops: CDR1 LNHDA, CDR2 SQIVND (reference sequence). This CDR3 has 16 amino acids. CDR3 coding DNA: TGTGCCAGTAGCATAGGGGGGGCCAGCTCCTACAATGAGCAGTTCTTC. Translated, it gives CASSIGGASSYNEQFF.

V gene TRBV20-1 combines with J gene TRBJ1-1; D is ambiguous. Germline-derived CDR1 and CDR2 are DFQATT and SNEGSKA (reference sequence). The CDR3 sequence is 12 residues long. V shed 6 bases and J shed 1 base, with 9 bases lying between them. The CDR3: CSAQHPNTEAFF. The CDR3 region has the DNA TGCAGTGCCCAACACCCGAACACTGAAGCTTTCTTT.

This clonotype was found a few times. V and J are TRBV29-1 and TRBJ2-6; no clear D gene. With 7 bases removed from V and 0 bases from J, the gap between germline ends came to 7 bases. The CDR3 extends over 13 amino acids. Germline assignment: CDR1 SQVTM and CDR2 ANQGSEA. CDR3 sequence (DNA): TGCAGCGCTCGGTACTCTGGGGCCAACGTCCTGACTTTC. It is translated as CSARYSGANVLTF.

This clonotype turned up a few times. This rearrangement joins TRBV20-1 to TRBJ2-7; 11 nucleotides line up with TRBD2. The V segment lost 4 bases and the J segment 3 bases; nucleotides outside the gene matches: 5. CDR1 and CDR2 from the germline V gene are DFQATT and SNEGSKA (reference sequence). The CDR3 has 14 amino acids. CDR3 in amino acids: CSAIGTSGLYEQYF. CDR3 bases: TGCAGTGCTATCGGGACTAGCGGCCTCTACGAGCAGTACTTC.

This clonotype was seen at least ten times. Here the CDR3 DNA reads TGTGCCAGCTCACAACTAGAGACGGGCGAGCAGTACTTC. This encodes CASSQLETGEQYF. The V call is TRBV18, the J call TRBJ2-7, with TRBD2 as a possible D gene (5 bases). The V end was cut by 4 bases, the J end by 6 bases, with 13 bases between. Germline CDR1 is KGHSH and CDR2 is LQKENI. This CDR3 is built from 13 residues.

This sequence joins TRBV20-1 and TRBJ1-1; 7 nucleotides agree with TRBD1. The CDR3 covers 14 residues. V shed 6 bases and J 3 bases; nucleotides not matched to a gene: 10. Germline loops: CDR1 DFQATT, CDR2 SNEGSKA (reference sequence). The CDR3 is CSATPKGAYTEAFF. In DNA form, the CDR3 reads TGCAGTGCGACGCCGAAGGGGGCGTACACTGAAGCTTTCTTT.

There are many counts of this clonotype. The chain uses TRBV5-5 and TRBJ2-5; unclear D gene. Looked up from germline, CDR1 is SGHKS and CDR2 is YYEKEE (reference sequence). Trimming cost V 3 bases and J 3 bases, with 3 bases left between them. The CDR3 runs to 11 residues. The CDR3 spells CASSYKETQYF. The CDR3 region has the DNA TGTGCCAGCAGCTATAAAGAGACCCAGTACTTC.

This chain links TRBV3-1 with TRBJ2-4; D unresolved. The CDR3 consists of 14 residues. CDR1 is LGHDT and CDR2 is YNNKEL in the germline V gene (reference sequence). Trimming cost V 2 bases and J 2 bases, with 7 bases left between them. The CDR3: CASSQRVSKNIQYF. As DNA, the CDR3 is TGTGCCAGCAGCCAAAGGGTATCCAAAAACATTCAGTACTTC.